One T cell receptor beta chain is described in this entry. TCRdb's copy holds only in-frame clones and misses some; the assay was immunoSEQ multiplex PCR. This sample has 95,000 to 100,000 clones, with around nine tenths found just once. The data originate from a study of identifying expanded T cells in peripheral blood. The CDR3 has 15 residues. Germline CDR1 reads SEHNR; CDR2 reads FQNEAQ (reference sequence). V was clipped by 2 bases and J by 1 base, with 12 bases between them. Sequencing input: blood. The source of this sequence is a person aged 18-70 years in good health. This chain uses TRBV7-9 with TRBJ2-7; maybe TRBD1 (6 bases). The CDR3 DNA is TGTGCCAGCAGCTTATTCGGCGGACAGTCCTACGAGCAGTACTTC. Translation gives CASSLFGGQSYEQYF.